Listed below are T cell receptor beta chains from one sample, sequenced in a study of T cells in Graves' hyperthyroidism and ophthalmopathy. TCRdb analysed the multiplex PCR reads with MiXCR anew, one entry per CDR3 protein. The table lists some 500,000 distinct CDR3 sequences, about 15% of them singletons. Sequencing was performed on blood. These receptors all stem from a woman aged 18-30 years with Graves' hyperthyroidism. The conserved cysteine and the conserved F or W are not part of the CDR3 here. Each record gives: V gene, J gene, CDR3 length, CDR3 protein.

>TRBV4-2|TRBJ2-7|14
ASSQDGTSGSYEQY
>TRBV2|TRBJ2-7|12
ASRVETNSYEQY
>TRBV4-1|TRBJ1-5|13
ASSQRLQTDQPQH
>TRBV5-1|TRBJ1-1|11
ASSLGQGIGAF
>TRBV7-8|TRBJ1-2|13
ASSFSTGQGYGYT
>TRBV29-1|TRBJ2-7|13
RVVFSGRVFGEQY
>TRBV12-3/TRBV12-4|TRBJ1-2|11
ASSSGQGSGYT
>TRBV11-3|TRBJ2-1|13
ASSLEGMGYNEQF
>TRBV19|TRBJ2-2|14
ASSGTSGRLAGELF
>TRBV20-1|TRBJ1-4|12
SARGEATNEKLF
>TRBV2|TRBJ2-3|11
ASSVPGGDTQY
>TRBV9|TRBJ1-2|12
ASSVDGFWYGYT
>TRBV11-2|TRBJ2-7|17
ASSLGRFGTSGRAYEQY
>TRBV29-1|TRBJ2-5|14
SAPGGLAGGEETQY
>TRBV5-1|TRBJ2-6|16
ASSRIGTGGAGANVLT
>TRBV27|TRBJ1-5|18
ASSLSEDRGRVESNQPQH
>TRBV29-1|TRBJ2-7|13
SVLGLAGRPNEQY
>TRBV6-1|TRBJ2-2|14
ASNPGEGGPPGELF
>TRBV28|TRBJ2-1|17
ASREPPNRDTTIYNEQF
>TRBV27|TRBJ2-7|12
ASSSRAPFYEQY
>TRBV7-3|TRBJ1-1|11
ASSSVGGTEAF
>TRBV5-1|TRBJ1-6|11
ATRDGYNSPLH
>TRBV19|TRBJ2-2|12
ASSIQFNTGELF
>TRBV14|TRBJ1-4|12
ASSRSRGREKLF
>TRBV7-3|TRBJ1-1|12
ASSRVGGSTEAF
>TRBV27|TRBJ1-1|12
ASAQRTAYTEAF
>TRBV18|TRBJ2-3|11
ASSYASTDTQY
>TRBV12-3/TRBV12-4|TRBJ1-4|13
ASSFAGERREKLF
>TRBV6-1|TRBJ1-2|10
ASSEPNYGYT
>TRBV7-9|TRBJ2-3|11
ASSLLLTDTQY
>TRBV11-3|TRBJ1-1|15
ASSLGDRGMPNTEAF
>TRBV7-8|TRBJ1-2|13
ASSPGQTDNYGYT
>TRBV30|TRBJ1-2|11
AWSVLREHGYT
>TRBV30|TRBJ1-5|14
AWSVRGQGHNQPQH
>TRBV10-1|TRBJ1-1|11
ASSESGRSEAF
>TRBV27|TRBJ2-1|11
ASFSRVINEQF
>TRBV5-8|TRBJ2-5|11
ASSLGDQETQY
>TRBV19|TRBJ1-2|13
ASSLPGVRGHGYT
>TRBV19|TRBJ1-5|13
ASSIVRTELQAQH
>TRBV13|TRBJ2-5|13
ASSLRGSGQETQY
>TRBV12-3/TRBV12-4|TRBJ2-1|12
ASSSLAEYNEQF
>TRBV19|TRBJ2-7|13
ASSDRGRPSYEQY
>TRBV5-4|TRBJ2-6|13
ASSLTGRRANVLT
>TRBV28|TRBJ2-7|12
ASSGPGQGYEQY
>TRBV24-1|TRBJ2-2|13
ATRNRDRVVRELF
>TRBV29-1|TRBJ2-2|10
SVGSGGRELF
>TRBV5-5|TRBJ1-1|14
ASRQTGSRTNTEAF
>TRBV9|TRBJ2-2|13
ASSVAGGDTGELF
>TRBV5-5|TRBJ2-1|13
ASGPQGGEGYEQF
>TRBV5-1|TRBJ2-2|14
ASSYPGLAITGELF
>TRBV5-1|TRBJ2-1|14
ASSLGRGSSYNEQF